This TCR beta chain was recorded in a study of tumor-infiltrating lymphocytes in primary liver carcinoma. RNA was extracted from whole blood without cell sorting, alongside germline DNA. V lost 4 bases, J lost 1 base, and 22 bases lay in between. The CDR3 runs 19 residues. Germline loops: CDR1 WSHSY, CDR2 SAAADI. Starting from roughly 0.5 ug of total RNA, TCR beta cDNA was produced with a primer in the constant region. The TCR beta library was amplified through three nested multiplex PCR rounds in a modified ARM-PCR procedure. TRBV1-TRBV30 forward primers and a C-beta reverse primer were used in the first two PCR rounds, which each ran for ten to eleven cycles. TCRdb independently ran MiXCR on the multiplex PCR reads; one entry per CDR3 protein. Of about 310,000 distinct CDR3 sequences in the sample, nearly 60% are singletons; the top ten hold about 18%.

The source material was peripheral blood. The clonotype originates from a woman aged 30 to 39 with primary liver carcinoma and hepatitis B virus infection. This rearrangement joins TRBV10-2 to TRBJ2-2, with D tentatively TRBD1 (9 bases). The CDR3 DNA follows: TGCGCCAGCAGTGTGGGGACAGGGACGGCGGGAGGGAACACCGGGGAGCTGTTTTTT. This codes for CASSVGTGTAGGNTGELFF.